Below are 30 T cell receptor beta chains sequenced from a single sample in a study of CD8 T cells in Susac syndrome. After extraction with the RNeasy kit, roughly 0.5 to 1 ug of the RNA was reverse transcribed using random hexamers. TCRdb analysed the immunoSEQ multiplex PCR reads with MiXCR anew, one entry per CDR3 protein. This sample carries 250,000 to 350,000 distinct CDR3 sequences, 70% to 90% of them seen once, and the ten largest clones take approximately 0.11%. Sequences were obtained from CD8+ T cells from PBMCs. These receptors originate from a human donor with multiple sclerosis.

The rearrangement joins TRBV14 to TRBJ2-1; 7 positions match TRBD2. The V gene end was trimmed by 1 base and the J gene end by 9 bases; junction bases not matched to a gene: 27. Per the germline V gene, CDR1 is SGHDN and CDR2 is FVKESK. CDR3 length: 21 amino acids. The CDR3 reads CASSQVSGGTDPTRPNSEQFF. The CDR3 DNA sequence: TGTGCCAGCAGCCAAGTCTCCGGGGGGACTGACCCGACCAGACCCAATTCTGAGCAGTTCTTC.

This CDR3 reads CASSLTSATYEQYF. The CDR3 DNA sequence: TGTGCCAGCAGTTTGACTAGCGCGACCTACGAGCAGTACTTC. The chain links TRBV12-3 or TRBV12-4 to TRBJ2-7; the match to TRBD2 covers 8 bases. V gave up 3 bases and J gave up 2 bases; unmatched junction bases: 3. The CDR3 length is 14 residues.

V and J are TRBV13 and TRBJ1-3; D not resolved. Trimming removed 0 bases at V and 0 bases at J, with 9 bases between. Germline lookup yields CDR1 PRHDT and CDR2 FYEKMQ (reference sequence). The length of the CDR3 is 16 residues. CDR3 in amino acids: CASSLGHDRSGNTIYF. The CDR3 DNA reads TGTGCCAGCAGCTTAGGCCACGACCGCTCTGGAAACACCATATATTTT.

The CDR3, as DNA: TGTGCCAGCACCACCCAGGATCCCTACAATGAGCAGTTCTTC. This gives the protein CASTTQDPYNEQFF. J is TRBJ2-1 and V is TRBV5-4; D unclear. The germline V gene encodes CDR1 SGHNT and CDR2 YYREEE (reference sequence). With 6 bases removed from V and 2 bases from J, the gap between germline ends came to 12 bases. The CDR3 has 14 residues.

The V and J genes are TRBV6-1 and TRBJ2-2; D unclear. Trimming took 7 bases from V and 3 from J, leaving 12 bases between them. This CDR3 has 14 residues. Germline V gives CDR1 MNHNS, CDR2 SASEGT. The CDR3 DNA sequence: TGTGCCAGCAATCCCTCTGGCGACACCGGGGAGCTGTTTTTT. Protein: CASNPSGDTGELFF.

The V gene is TRBV3-1, the J gene TRBJ2-1; maybe TRBD2 (6 bases). CDR1 LGHDT and CDR2 YNNKEL come from the germline V gene (reference sequence). The CDR3 runs to 17 residues. V was shortened by 6 bases and J by 8 bases, with 26 bases between the two germline ends. CDR3 DNA sequence: TGTGCCAGCAGACCCAGCCGCGGGGAGCGAGCGGTCCATGAGCAGTTCTTC. It is translated as CASRPSRGERAVHEQFF.

The chain is built from TRBV28 and TRBJ2-6; D is possibly TRBD2 (6 bases). Trimming removed 5 bases from V and 0 bases from J, with 14 bases in between. Germline CDR1 MDHEN, CDR2 SYDVKM. The CDR3 runs to 17 residues. The CDR3 spells CASSRLRGNSGANVLTF. CDR3 nucleotide sequence: TGTGCCAGCAGTCGCCTGCGGGGAAACTCTGGGGCCAACGTCCTGACTTTC. Variable domain in full (rest from reference TRBV28 and TRBJ2-6): DVKVTQSSRYLVKRTGEKVFLECVQDMDHENMFWYRQDPGLGLRLIYFSYDVKMKEKGDIPEGYSVSREKKERFSLILESASTNQTSMYLCASSRLRGNSGANVLTFGAGSRLTVL.

Written as DNA, the CDR3 is TGTGCCATCAGTGGCGGGACAGCCGAAGCTTTCTTT. Protein sequence: CAISGGTAEAFF. The rearrangement uses TRBV10-3 and TRBJ1-1; 7 nucleotides match TRBD1. CDR1 is ENHRY, CDR2 SYGVKD, per germline. J was trimmed by 8 bases and V by 4 bases; bases with no gene match: 4. This CDR3 is built from 12 residues.

CDR3 DNA sequence: TGTGCCAGCAGCTTAGAGAAGCTCTCTGGGGCCAACGTCCTGACTTTC. This encodes CASSLEKLSGANVLTF. The chain combines TRBV11-2 with TRBJ2-6; D gene unclear. Trimming took off 0 bases at V and 0 bases at J, with 6 bases between the two ends. The CDR3 loop spans 16 amino acids. Per germline, CDR1 SGHAT and CDR2 FQNNGV.

This sequence joins TRBV19 and TRBJ1-1, with D perhaps matching TRBD1 (6 bases). The germline V gene encodes CDR1 LNHDA and CDR2 SQIVND (reference sequence). The CDR3 has 15 amino acids. V shed 0 bases and J shed 1 base, with 9 bases lying between them. The CDR3 sequence: CASSIDLDRNTEAFF. CDR3 in DNA: TGTGCCAGTAGTATAGATCTGGACAGGAACACTGAAGCTTTCTTT.

The V and J genes are TRBV4-1 and TRBJ1-2; the D is unclear. The length of the CDR3 is 14 residues. Per germline, CDR1 MGHRA and CDR2 YSYEKL. V was trimmed by 6 bases and J by 2 bases, leaving 13 bases between them. The DNA of the CDR3 is TGCGCCAGCAGTCTCCTAATGAGAAACTATGGCTACACCTTC. Translating it yields CASSLLMRNYGYTF.

CDR3 region: CASSLGIAGGWNEQFF. CDR3 in DNA: TGTGCCAGCAGCCTAGGGATAGCGGGAGGCTGGAATGAGCAGTTCTTC. J is TRBJ2-1 and V is TRBV5-6; TRBD2 matches 10 bases. The CDR3 has 16 amino acids. V dropped 4 bases and J dropped 7; count of bases not matched to a gene: 11. Looked up from germline, CDR1 is SGHDT and CDR2 is YYEEEE.

A remark on this clonotype: An end of the junction differs from the germline gene, which may be a read error. The rearrangement uses TRBV28 and TRBJ1-5, with D unclear. CDR1 is MDHEN, CDR2 SYDVKM, per germline. The CDR3 extends over 15 amino acids. CDR3 sequence reads: CASSPISGPWQPHHF. The CDR3 bases are TGTGCCAGCAGCCCCATCTCGGGCCCCTGGCAGCCCCATCATTTT.

The genes are TRBV7-9 and TRBJ2-7; TRBD2 aligns across 8 bases. The CDR3 runs to 15 residues. Germline CDR1 reads SEHNR; CDR2 reads FQNEAQ (reference sequence). V gave up 1 base and J gave up 3 bases; unmatched junction bases: 5. Here the CDR3 reads CASSLGTSRNYEQYF. CDR3 nucleotides: TGTGCCAGCAGCTTAGGGACTAGCAGAAACTACGAGCAGTACTTC.

This clonotype was seen only a few times. The chain uses TRBV28 and TRBJ2-2, with D tentatively TRBD1 (6 bases). The CDR3 runs to 13 residues. Germline V gene lookup returns CDR1 MDHEN and CDR2 SYDVKM. Trimming shortened V by 3 bases and J by 5 bases, and 7 bases separated the two germline ends. The CDR3 spells CASSFTGTGELFF. The DNA of the CDR3 is TGTGCCAGCAGTTTCACAGGGACCGGGGAGCTGTTTTTT.

The chain joins TRBV5-4 to TRBJ2-1; 9 bases are a match to TRBD2. V lost 3 bases, J lost 0 bases, and 1 base stayed unmatched. CDR1 and CDR2 from the germline V gene are SGHNT and YYREEE (reference sequence). This CDR3 contains 15 residues. The CDR3 region is CASSSSGASYNEQFF. CDR3 bases: TGTGCCAGCAGCTCTAGCGGGGCCTCCTACAATGAGCAGTTCTTC. Supplemented by reference TRBV5-4 and TRBJ2-1, the full variable domain reads ETGVTQSPTHLIKTRGQQVTLRCSSQSGHNTVSWYQQALGQGPQFIFQYYREEENGRGNFPPRFSGLQFPNYSSELNVNALELDDSALYLCASSSSGASYNEQFFGPGTRLTVL.

This chain uses TRBV7-9 with TRBJ2-7, with no clear D. Germline loops: CDR1 SEHNR, CDR2 FQNEAQ (reference sequence). CDR3 length: 14 residues. The V gene lost 4 bases and the J gene lost 3 bases, with 13 bases spanning the gap. CDR3 coding DNA: TGTGCCAGCAGCTCGCGCGGTCATCTCTACGAGCAGTACTTC. It is translated as CASSSRGHLYEQYF.

The chain carries TRBV6-1 and TRBJ1-5; D gene ambiguous. This CDR3 has 14 residues. The V and J ends lost 7 bases and 0 bases respectively, with 10 bases between them. Germline CDR1 and CDR2: MNHNS and SASEGT. CDR3 coding DNA: TGTGCCAGCATGGGTTGGGGTAGCAATCAGCCCCAGCATTTT. Protein: CASMGWGSNQPQHF.

The chain carries TRBV12-3 or TRBV12-4 and TRBJ2-2; D is uncertain. Trimming took off 5 bases at V and 7 bases at J, with 11 bases between the two ends. This CDR3 is built from 13 residues. The CDR3 loop reads CASSPLSDGELFF. The CDR3 DNA reads TGTGCCAGCAGTCCCCTCTCAGACGGGGAGCTGTTTTTT.

The J gene is TRBJ2-1, the V gene TRBV2; TRBD2 agrees at 7 bases. This CDR3 spans 14 amino acids. Germline CDR1 and CDR2: SNHLY and FYNNEI. V was clipped by 7 bases and J by 2 bases; unmatched bases: 5. The CDR3 bases are TGTGCCAGCACCGGGGACTATACCTACAATGAGCAGTTCTTC. Encoded protein: CASTGDYTYNEQFF.

V and J are TRBV20-1 and TRBJ2-7; TRBD1 matches 7 bases. This CDR3 has 14 amino acids. V lost 5 bases, J lost 4 bases, and 11 bases stayed unmatched. The germline CDR1 and CDR2 sequences are DFQATT and SNEGSKA (reference sequence). The CDR3 reads CSACRQGDLYEQYF. The CDR3 bases are TGCAGTGCTTGTAGACAGGGCGATCTGTACGAGCAGTACTTC.

This chain links TRBV15 with TRBJ2-1, with D possibly matching TRBD2 (6 bases). Trimming shortened V by 0 bases and J by 7 bases, and 13 bases separated the two germline ends. CDR3 length: 15 residues. Germline loops: CDR1 LNHNV, CDR2 YYDKDF (reference sequence). The CDR3 sequence is CATSRDAPGRNEQFF. CDR3 DNA: TGTGCCACCAGCAGAGATGCCCCAGGGAGGAATGAGCAGTTCTTC.

V usage is TRBV28 and J usage is TRBJ2-1; 10 nucleotides align to TRBD2. The J segment lost 8 bases and the V segment lost 11 bases, leaving 9 bases of the junction unmatched. The germline V gene encodes CDR1 MDHEN and CDR2 SYDVKM. CDR3 length equals 13 residues. The CDR3 loop is CAQSVAGGDEQFF. The CDR3 bases are TGTGCCCAATCAGTAGCGGGAGGAGATGAGCAGTTCTTC.

This clonotype has a single count. This chain links TRBV20-1 with TRBJ2-3; TRBD2 aligns across 7 bases. Germline CDR1 reads DFQATT; CDR2 reads SNEGSKA (reference sequence). Trimming took 6 bases from V and 3 from J; bases not matched to a gene: 6. The CDR3 has 13 residues. The CDR3 coding sequence is TGCAGTGCACAGCGGGGAGCAACAGATACGCAGTATTTT. This encodes CSAQRGATDTQYF.

The rearrangement joins TRBV27 to TRBJ1-5; D may be TRBD1 (5 bases). Trimming shortened V by 5 bases and J by 3 bases, and 17 bases separated the two germline ends. There are 16 residues in the CDR3. CDR1 MNHEY and CDR2 SMNVEV come from the germline V gene (reference sequence). The CDR3 loop reads CASSPFGRATNQPQHF. DNA of the CDR3: TGTGCCAGCAGTCCCTTTGGCAGGGCCACCAATCAGCCCCAGCATTTT.

This chain links TRBV4-1 with TRBJ1-2, with 8 bases aligning to TRBD1. This CDR3 is built from 15 residues. Germline V gene lookup returns CDR1 MGHRA and CDR2 YSYEKL. Trimming took 0 bases from V and 5 from J; bases not matched to a gene: 5. CDR3 in DNA: TGCGCCAGCAGCCAAGACCCCGGACAGGGTTATGGCTACACCTTC. Amino acid sequence: CASSQDPGQGYGYTF.

The chain is built from TRBV20-1 and TRBJ2-1; D is perhaps TRBD2 (6 bases). CDR1 is DFQATT, CDR2 SNEGSKA, per germline (reference sequence). The CDR3 totals 16 residues. CDR3 coding DNA: TGCACCCCCGGCAGGTCCGGGGAGGTCCACTACAATGAGCAGTTCTTC. It yields the protein CTPGRSGEVHYNEQFF.

The rearrangement joins TRBV7-9 to TRBJ1-4; 7 positions match TRBD1. V shed 4 bases, J shed 7 bases, and the junction held 12 bases outside the gene matches. The CDR3 runs 16 residues. Germline lookup yields CDR1 SEHNR and CDR2 FQNEAQ (reference sequence). This CDR3 is CASSSLEGADGEKLFF. Written as DNA, the CDR3 is TGTGCCAGCAGCTCGTTGGAGGGGGCGGATGGTGAAAAACTGTTTTTT.

In regard to this clonotype: One junction end does not reproduce the germline sequence, and a read error may be involved. This chain joins TRBV4-2 and TRBJ2-7, with 9 positions matching TRBD2. The CDR3 spans 16 residues. The V gene's germline CDR1 is LGHNA and CDR2 YNFKEQ. DNA for the CDR3: TGTGCCAGCAGGCAAGTAGGGCGGGAGGGCCACGACGAGCAGTACTTC. Translated, it gives CASRQVGREGHDEQYF.

In nucleotides, the CDR3 is TGTGCCAGCAGCCCTAGCGGGATCCACGAGCAGTACTTC. Translated: CASSPSGIHEQYF. The genes are TRBV27 and TRBJ2-7; TRBD2 aligns across 9 bases. The CDR3 length is 13 residues. Germline-derived CDR1 and CDR2 are MNHEY and SMNVEV (reference sequence). V shed 6 bases, J shed 5 bases, and the junction held 5 bases outside the gene matches.